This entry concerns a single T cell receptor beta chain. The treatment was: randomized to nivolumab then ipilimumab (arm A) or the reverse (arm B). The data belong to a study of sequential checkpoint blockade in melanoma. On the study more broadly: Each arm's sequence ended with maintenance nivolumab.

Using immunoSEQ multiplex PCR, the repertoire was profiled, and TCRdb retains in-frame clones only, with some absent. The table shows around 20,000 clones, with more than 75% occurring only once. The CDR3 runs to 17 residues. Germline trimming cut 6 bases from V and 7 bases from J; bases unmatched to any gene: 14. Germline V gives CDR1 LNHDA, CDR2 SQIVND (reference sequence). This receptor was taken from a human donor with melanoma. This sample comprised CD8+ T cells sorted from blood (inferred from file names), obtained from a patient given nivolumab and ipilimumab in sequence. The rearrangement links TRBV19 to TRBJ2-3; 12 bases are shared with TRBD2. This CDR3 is CASRGSSGRAFRNTQYF. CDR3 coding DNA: TGTGCCAGTAGGGGGTCTAGCGGGAGGGCCTTCCGGAATACGCAGTATTTT.